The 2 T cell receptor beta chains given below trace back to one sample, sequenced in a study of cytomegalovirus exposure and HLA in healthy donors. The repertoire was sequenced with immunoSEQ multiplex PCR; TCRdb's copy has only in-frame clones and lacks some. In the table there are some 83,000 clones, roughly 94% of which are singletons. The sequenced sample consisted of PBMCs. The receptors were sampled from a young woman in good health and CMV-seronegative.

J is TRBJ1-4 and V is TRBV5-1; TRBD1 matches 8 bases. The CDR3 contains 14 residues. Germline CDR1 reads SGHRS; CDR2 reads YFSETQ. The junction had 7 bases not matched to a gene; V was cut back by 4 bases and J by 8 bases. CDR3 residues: CASSRTGNTEKLFF. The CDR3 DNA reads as TGCGCCAGCAGCCGGACAGGGAATACGGAAAAACTGTTTTTT.

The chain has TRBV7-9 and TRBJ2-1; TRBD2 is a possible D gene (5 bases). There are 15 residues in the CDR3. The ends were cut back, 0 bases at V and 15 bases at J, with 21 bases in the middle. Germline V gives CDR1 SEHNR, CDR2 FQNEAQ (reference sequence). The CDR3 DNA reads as TGTGCCAGCAGCTTAGCGAATAACAGAGGGCGGAGTCTGTTCTTC. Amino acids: CASSLANNRGRSLFF.